This TCR beta chain was captured by sequencing in a study of T cells after yellow fever vaccination. Study-level results: The booster response re-showed most primary clones: around 95% CD4, more than 70% CD8.

The J segment lost 8 bases and the V segment lost 5 bases, leaving 14 bases of the junction unmatched. Germline V gives CDR1 SGHVS, CDR2 FNYEAQ. CDR3 length equals 16 residues. A few counts support this clonotype. Antigen specificity is unknown. 5'RACE template switching produced TCR cDNA carrying a universal primer site and UMIs. TCRdb ran MiXCR on the 5' RACE reads and lists one entry per CDR3 protein. This table has approximately 300,000 distinct CDR3 sequences, 8.7% appearing once. The source of this sequence is a man between 18 and 35 years old who received the YFV17D yellow fever vaccine. J is TRBJ2-1 and V is TRBV7-6, with 8 nucleotides matching TRBD1. Sequences were derived from PBMCs, sampled on the day of the first yellow fever vaccination. The CDR3 bases are TGTGCCAGCAGCCCAATCCGGGACAGGTTTGAGGATGAGCAGTTCTTC. Translated, it gives CASSPIRDRFEDEQFF.